The rows below give T cell receptor beta chains drawn from one sample of a study of shared clonotypes between healthy human individuals. Profiled with immunoSEQ multiplex PCR; TCRdb holds only in-frame clones, not every one. The sample includes about 580,000 clones, about 98% of them seen just once. Sequencing was performed on naive CD8+ T cells sorted from blood. These receptors were obtained from a man aged 25-40 years in good health. CDR3s include the opening cysteine and the closing phenylalanine or tryptophan. The order of the fields is V gene, J gene, clone size, D gene, CDR3 DNA, CDR3 protein. D genes are given only for firm matches. A clone size is listed for some rows: how often the clone was seen (once, few, many), or a class if it is expanded.

TRBV7-9,TRBJ1-2,.,.,TGTGCCAGCAGGACCACAAGGGGTCGCGACTATGGCTACACCTTC,CASRTTRGRDYGYTF
TRBV27,TRBJ2-7,.,TRBD2,TGTGCCAGTGGGAGGGAATCCCTATCCTACGAGCAGTACTTC,CASGRESLSYEQYF
TRBV29-1,TRBJ1-1,.,TRBD1,TGCAGCGTCCACGATACAGGGGCCGCCCCCAGTGCGTTTGATGAAGCTTTCTTT,CSVHDTGAAPSAFDEAFF
TRBV29-1,TRBJ2-2,.,.,TGCAGCGTTGAAGATCCGAGAGGGGACACCGGGGAGCTGTTTTTT,CSVEDPRGDTGELFF
TRBV11-2,TRBJ2-7,.,.,TGTGCCAGCAGCTTCCCTGGCCTCCCTCCTAACGAGCAGTACTTC,CASSFPGLPPNEQYF
TRBV29-1,TRBJ2-1,.,.,TGCAGCGTTGAAGAGAGGGATGAGCAGTTCTTC,CSVEERDEQFF
TRBV27,TRBJ2-7,.,TRBD2,TGTGCCAGCAGTTTATATACTAGCGGGAATCGCGAGCAGTACTTC,CASSLYTSGNREQYF
TRBV27,TRBJ1-1,.,.,TGTGCCAGCGCCATAAGTATGGGGGCCGAAGCTTTCTTT,CASAISMGAEAFF
TRBV29-1,TRBJ2-7,.,.,TGCAGCGGACAGGCGGCTAGCTCCTACGAGCAGTACTTC,CSGQAASSYEQYF
TRBV9,TRBJ2-3,.,.,TGTGCCAGCAGCGTAGAGGCCATTCACACAGATACGCAGTATTTT,CASSVEAIHTDTQYF
TRBV2,TRBJ1-5,.,TRBD1,TGTGCCAGCAGAGGGACAGGGGGCAGGCTTCAGCCCCAGCATTTT,CASRGTGGRLQPQHF
TRBV5-4,TRBJ2-1,.,TRBD2,TGTGCCAGCAGCTTGTTGTCGAGCGCGGGAGGGGAGCAGTTCTTC,CASSLLSSAGGEQFF
TRBV15,TRBJ2-1,.,.,TGTGCCACCAGCAGGGCAGGGCCGGGGAATGAGCAGTTCTTC,CATSRAGPGNEQFF
TRBV7-9,TRBJ2-1,.,.,TGTGCCAGCAGCTTAGGGGTAGTATCCTACAATGAGCAGTTCTTC,CASSLGVVSYNEQFF
TRBV6-1,TRBJ1-2,once,.,TGTGCCAGCAGTGAATATAGGGGCGGCTACACCTTC,CASSEYRGGYTF
TRBV6-5,TRBJ2-1,.,.,TGTGCCAGCAGTTACTCGGCAGGGAGCTACAATGAGCAGTTCTTC,CASSYSAGSYNEQFF
TRBV5-1,TRBJ2-3,.,TRBD2,TGCGCCAGCAGCTGGGGGACTAGCCCCGAAGATACGCAGTATTTT,CASSWGTSPEDTQYF
TRBV4-3,TRBJ2-1,.,.,TGCGCCAGCAGCCTGAGTAGCGCTTGGAATGAGCAGTTCTTC,CASSLSSAWNEQFF
TRBV30,TRBJ2-5,.,.,TGTGCCTGGAGTGCCCTAACAGAGACCCAGTACTTC,CAWSALTETQYF
TRBV5-5,TRBJ2-2,once,TRBD2,TGTGCCAGCACCCCGGGATTAGCGGGAGGAACCGGGGAGCTGTTTTTT,CASTPGLAGGTGELFF
TRBV2,TRBJ1-1,.,.,TGTGCCAGCGGGGGCTCCGAAGCTTTCTTT,CASGGSEAFF